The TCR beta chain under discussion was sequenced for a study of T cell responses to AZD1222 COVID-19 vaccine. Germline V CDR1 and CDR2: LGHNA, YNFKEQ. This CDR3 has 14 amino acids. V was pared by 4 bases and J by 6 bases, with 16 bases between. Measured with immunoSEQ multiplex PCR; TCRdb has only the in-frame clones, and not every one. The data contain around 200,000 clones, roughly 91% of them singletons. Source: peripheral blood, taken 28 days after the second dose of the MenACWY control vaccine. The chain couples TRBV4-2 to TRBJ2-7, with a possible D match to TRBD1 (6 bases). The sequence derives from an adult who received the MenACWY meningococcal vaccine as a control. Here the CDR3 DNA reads TGTGCCAGCAGCCTCCTAGAGGGGGAGAGCGAGCAGTACTTC. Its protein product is CASSLLEGESEQYF.